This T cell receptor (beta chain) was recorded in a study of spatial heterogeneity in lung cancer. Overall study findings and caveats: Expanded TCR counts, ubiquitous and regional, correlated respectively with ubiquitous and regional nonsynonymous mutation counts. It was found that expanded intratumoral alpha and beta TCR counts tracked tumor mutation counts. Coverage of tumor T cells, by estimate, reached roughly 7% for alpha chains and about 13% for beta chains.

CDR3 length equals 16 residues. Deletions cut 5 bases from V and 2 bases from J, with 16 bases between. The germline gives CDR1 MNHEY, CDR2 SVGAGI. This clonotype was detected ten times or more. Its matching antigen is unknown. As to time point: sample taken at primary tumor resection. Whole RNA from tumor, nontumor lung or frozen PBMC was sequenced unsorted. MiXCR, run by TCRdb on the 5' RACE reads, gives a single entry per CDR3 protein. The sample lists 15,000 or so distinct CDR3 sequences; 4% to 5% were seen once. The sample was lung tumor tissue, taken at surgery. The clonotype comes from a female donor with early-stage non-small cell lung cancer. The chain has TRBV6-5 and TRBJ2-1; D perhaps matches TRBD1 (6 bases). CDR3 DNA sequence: TGTGCCAGCAGTACCAGGGGTAAGAGGGCCTACAATGAGCAGTTCTTC. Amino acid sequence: CASSTRGKRAYNEQFF.